Listed below are T cell receptor beta chains from one sample, sequenced in a study of T cells in Graves' hyperthyroidism and ophthalmopathy. TCRdb reanalysed the multiplex PCR reads using MiXCR and keeps one entry per CDR3 protein. This table has 300,000 to 400,000 distinct CDR3 sequences, roughly 18% appearing once. The specimen sequenced was blood. These receptors came from a woman in her 50s with Graves' hyperthyroidism. Both conserved end residues are part of each CDR3. A D gene is named only where the DNA matches it firmly. Only part of the rows carry a size: once, few, many, or a class if the clone is expanded.

D gene: .; J gene: TRBJ2-2; clone size: .; V gene: TRBV5-1; CDR3 protein: CASSLADGGITGELFF; CDR3 DNA: TGCGCCAGCAGCTTGGCCGACGGGGGCATCACCGGGGAGCTGTTTTTT
D gene: .; J gene: TRBJ1-5; clone size: many; V gene: TRBV24-1; CDR3 protein: CATSESGGFNQPQHF; CDR3 DNA: TGTGCCACCAGTGAGTCCGGGGGATTCAATCAGCCCCAGCATTTT
D gene: .; J gene: TRBJ1-2; clone size: .; V gene: TRBV6-6; CDR3 protein: CASSYSRQTSYGYTF; CDR3 DNA: TGTGCCAGCAGTTACTCCAGACAGACTTCCTATGGCTACACCTTC
D gene: .; J gene: TRBJ1-2; clone size: few; V gene: TRBV6-1; CDR3 protein: CASSREGVYGYTF; CDR3 DNA: TGTGCCAGCAGTAGGGAGGGCGTCTATGGCTACACCTTC
D gene: .; J gene: TRBJ1-2; clone size: .; V gene: TRBV19; CDR3 protein: CASSIQQAYGYTF; CDR3 DNA: TGTGCCAGTAGTATCCAGCAGGCCTATGGCTACACCTTC
D gene: .; J gene: TRBJ2-4; clone size: .; V gene: TRBV19; CDR3 protein: CASSIRQSSNIQYF; CDR3 DNA: TGTGCCAGTAGTATCCGACAGAGTTCAAACATTCAGTACTTC
D gene: .; J gene: TRBJ1-2; clone size: many; V gene: TRBV3-1; CDR3 protein: CASSHREGNYGYTF; CDR3 DNA: TGTGCCAGCTCCCACAGGGAGGGCAACTATGGCTACACCTTC
D gene: .; J gene: TRBJ2-7; clone size: .; V gene: TRBV7-9; CDR3 protein: CASGVDEQYF; CDR3 DNA: TGTGCCAGCGGTGTCGACGAGCAGTACTTC
D gene: .; J gene: TRBJ1-1; clone size: few; V gene: TRBV20-1; CDR3 protein: CSARSLQGIGEAFF; CDR3 DNA: TGCAGTGCTAGATCTTTACAGGGAATTGGTGAAGCTTTCTTT
D gene: TRBD1; J gene: TRBJ2-3; clone size: many; V gene: TRBV5-5; CDR3 protein: CASSLTQGASDTQYF; CDR3 DNA: TGTGCCAGCAGCTTAACACAGGGGGCATCAGATACGCAGTATTTT
D gene: TRBD2; J gene: TRBJ2-3; clone size: .; V gene: TRBV7-8; CDR3 protein: CASSTPGTSGRDTQYF; CDR3 DNA: TGTGCCAGCAGCACCCCCGGGACTAGCGGGAGAGATACGCAGTATTTT
D gene: .; J gene: TRBJ1-2; clone size: few; V gene: TRBV20-1; CDR3 protein: CSAKHIQGVRYGYTF; CDR3 DNA: TGCAGTGCTAAGCACATACAGGGAGTTCGCTATGGCTACACCTTC
D gene: TRBD1; J gene: TRBJ2-3; clone size: .; V gene: TRBV5-6; CDR3 protein: CASSLDRGIGDTQYF; CDR3 DNA: TGTGCCAGCAGCTTGGACAGGGGAATAGGAGATACGCAGTATTTT
D gene: .; J gene: TRBJ1-1; clone size: .; V gene: TRBV6-1; CDR3 protein: CASSQSSRYTEAFF; CDR3 DNA: TGTGCCAGCAGTCAGTCTTCGAGGTACACTGAAGCTTTCTTT
D gene: TRBD2; J gene: TRBJ2-7; clone size: .; V gene: TRBV9; CDR3 protein: CASSAGLAGGLYEQYF; CDR3 DNA: TGTGCCAGCAGCGCGGGACTAGCGGGAGGGCTCTACGAGCAGTACTTC
D gene: TRBD1; J gene: TRBJ2-7; clone size: few; V gene: TRBV28; CDR3 protein: CASGQGARLRQYF; CDR3 DNA: TGTGCCAGCGGACAGGGGGCGCGCCTGCGACAGTACTTC
D gene: TRBD2; J gene: TRBJ2-4; clone size: .; V gene: TRBV3-1; CDR3 protein: CASSHPSSGGAKNIQYF; CDR3 DNA: TGTGCCAGCAGCCACCCCTCTAGCGGGGGGGCCAAAAACATTCAGTACTTC
D gene: .; J gene: TRBJ2-4; clone size: few; V gene: TRBV12-3/TRBV12-4; CDR3 protein: CASSFGAENIQYF; CDR3 DNA: TGTGCCAGCAGTTTCGGTGCAGAAAACATTCAGTACTTC
D gene: TRBD1; J gene: TRBJ2-7; clone size: few; V gene: TRBV5-6; CDR3 protein: CASRPGQSYEQYF; CDR3 DNA: TGTGCCAGCAGACCGGGACAGTCCTACGAGCAGTACTTC
D gene: TRBD1; J gene: TRBJ2-5; clone size: few; V gene: TRBV10-2; CDR3 protein: CASTFPGGEETQYF; CDR3 DNA: TGCGCCAGCACATTTCCAGGGGGCGAAGAGACCCAGTACTTC
D gene: .; J gene: TRBJ1-3; clone size: .; V gene: TRBV2; CDR3 protein: CASSRGLGGNTIYF; CDR3 DNA: TGTGCCAGCAGCCGGGGACTAGGGGGAAACACCATATATTTT
D gene: TRBD1; J gene: TRBJ2-5; clone size: .; V gene: TRBV12-3/TRBV12-4; CDR3 protein: CASSKRQGGETQYF; CDR3 DNA: TGTGCCAGCAGCAAAAGACAGGGCGGGGAGACCCAGTACTTC
D gene: .; J gene: TRBJ2-3; clone size: .; V gene: TRBV4-1; CDR3 protein: CASSQAGGTDAQYF; CDR3 DNA: TGCGCCAGCAGCCAAGCGGGGGGCACAGATGCGCAGTATTTT
D gene: .; J gene: TRBJ2-7; clone size: .; V gene: TRBV6-1; CDR3 protein: CAIGDGGNGRSQYF; CDR3 DNA: TGTGCCATCGGTGATGGTGGAAATGGAAGGTCGCAGTACTTC
D gene: .; J gene: TRBJ1-5; clone size: many; V gene: TRBV2; CDR3 protein: CASSEIGNNQPQHF; CDR3 DNA: TGTGCCAGCAGTGAAATCGGGAACAATCAGCCCCAGCATTTT